This TCR beta chain was sequenced in a study of shared clonotypes between healthy human individuals. About this clone: The target antigen is unknown.

Only CD45RO-negative cells positively selected for CCR7 counted as naive CD8 cells, so terminally differentiated effector memory CD45RA+ cells were excluded. This table comes from immunoSEQ multiplex PCR, and its TCRdb copy is limited to in-frame clones, with some not included. The sample yields 1.5 million to 2.5 million clones, approximately 95% seen once. Germline CDR1 MGHRA, CDR2 YSYEKL. CDR3 length equals 17 residues. Trimming left V 0 bases short and J 2 bases short, with 17 bases between. Study observations and caveats: Among the subsets, naive ones generally showed larger estimated richness than memory ones.

This chain links TRBV4-1 with TRBJ2-7, with D tentatively TRBD1 or TRBD2 (5 bases each). The sequence derives from a man younger than 30 in good health. Material: naive CD8+ T cells sorted from blood. The CDR3 DNA is TGCGCCAGCAGCCAAGACGTAGTTAACGGGGCCACCTACGAGCAGTACTTC. This translates into CASSQDVVNGATYEQYF.